This TCR beta chain was observed in a study of T cells in narcolepsy. Across the whole study: Donors had narcolepsy type 1 or type 2, or were healthy controls.

This clone was recorded only once. What it binds is unknown. Regarding the study as a whole: Blood of same and different patients, but not healthy controls, reportedly held recurring autoreactive clonotypes.

Libraries were prepared by immunoSEQ multiplex PCR; TCRdb keeps only in-frame clonotypes and omits some of them. This sample yields some 37,000 clones, of which 70% to 90% are seen a single time; 1.6% belongs to the top ten. The V and J ends lost 1 base and 4 bases respectively, with 12 bases between them. This CDR3 has 14 amino acids. CDR1 is SGHRS, CDR2 YFSETQ, per germline. The receptor's source is a human donor with narcolepsy. V gene TRBV5-1 combines with J gene TRBJ2-7; D is perhaps TRBD1 (5 bases). Sequencing input: CD45RA- memory CD4+ T cells from PBMCs. CDR3 in amino acids: CASSLTGRDYEQYF. The DNA for the CDR3 is TGCGCCAGCAGCTTGACTGGCAGGGATTACGAGCAGTACTTC.